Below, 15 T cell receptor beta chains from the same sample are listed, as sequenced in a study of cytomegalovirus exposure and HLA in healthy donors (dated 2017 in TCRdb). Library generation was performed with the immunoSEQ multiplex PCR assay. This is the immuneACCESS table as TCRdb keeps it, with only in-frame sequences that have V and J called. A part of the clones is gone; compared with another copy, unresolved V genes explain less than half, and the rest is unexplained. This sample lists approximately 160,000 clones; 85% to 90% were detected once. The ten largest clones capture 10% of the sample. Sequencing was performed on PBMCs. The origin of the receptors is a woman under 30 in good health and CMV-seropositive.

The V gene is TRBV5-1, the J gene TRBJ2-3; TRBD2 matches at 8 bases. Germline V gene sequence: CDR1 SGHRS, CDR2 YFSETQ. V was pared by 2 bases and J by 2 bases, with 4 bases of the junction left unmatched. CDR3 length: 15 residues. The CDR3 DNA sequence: TGCGCCAGCAGCTTAACTAGCGGCTTCACAGATACGCAGTATTTT. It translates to CASSLTSGFTDTQYF.

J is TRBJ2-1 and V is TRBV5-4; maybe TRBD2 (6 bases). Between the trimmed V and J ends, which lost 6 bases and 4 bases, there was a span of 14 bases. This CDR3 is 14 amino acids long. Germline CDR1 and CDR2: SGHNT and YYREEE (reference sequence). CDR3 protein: CASTRGSGYNEQFF. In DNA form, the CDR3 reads TGTGCCAGCACCCGGGGGAGCGGGTACAATGAGCAGTTCTTC.

CDR3 nucleotide sequence: TGTGCCAGAAGGAGGACTAGCGGATCTTACGAGCAGTACTTC. Protein product: CARRRTSGSYEQYF. This sequence joins TRBV7-5 and TRBJ2-7; TRBD2, the D gene given by the table, was not confirmed from the DNA. TRBV7-5 has pseudogene status. The CDR3 extends over 14 amino acids.

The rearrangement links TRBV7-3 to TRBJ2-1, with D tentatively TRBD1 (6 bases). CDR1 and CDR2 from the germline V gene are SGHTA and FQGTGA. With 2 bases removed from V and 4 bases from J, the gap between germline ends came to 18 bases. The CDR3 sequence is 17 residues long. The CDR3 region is CASSLGGHRGAYNEQFF. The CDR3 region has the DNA TGTGCCAGCAGCTTAGGGGGACACCGAGGGGCTTACAATGAGCAGTTCTTC.

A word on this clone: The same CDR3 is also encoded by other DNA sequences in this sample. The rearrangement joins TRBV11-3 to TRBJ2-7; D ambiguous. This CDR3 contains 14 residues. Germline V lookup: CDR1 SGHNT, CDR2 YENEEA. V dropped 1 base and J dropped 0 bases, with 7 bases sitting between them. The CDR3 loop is CASSLAAGSYEQYF. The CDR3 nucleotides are TGTGCCAGCAGCTTAGCCGCCGGCTCCTACGAGCAGTACTTC.

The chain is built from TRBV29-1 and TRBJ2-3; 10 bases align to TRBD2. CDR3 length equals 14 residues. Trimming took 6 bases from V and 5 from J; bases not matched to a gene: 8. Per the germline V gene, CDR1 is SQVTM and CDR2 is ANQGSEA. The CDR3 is CSVPLAGFIDTQYF. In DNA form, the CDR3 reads TGCAGCGTACCACTAGCGGGATTTATAGATACGCAGTATTTT.

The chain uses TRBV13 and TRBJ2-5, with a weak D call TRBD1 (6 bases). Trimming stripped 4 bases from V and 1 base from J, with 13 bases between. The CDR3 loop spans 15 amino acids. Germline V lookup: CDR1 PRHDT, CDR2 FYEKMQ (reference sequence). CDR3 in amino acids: CASSSRQVLQETQYF. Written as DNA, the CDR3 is TGTGCCAGCAGCTCTAGACAGGTGCTCCAAGAGACCCAGTACTTC. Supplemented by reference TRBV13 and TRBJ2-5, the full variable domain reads AAGVIQSPRHLIKEKRETATLKCYPIPRHDTVYWYQQGPGQDPQFLISFYEKMQSDKGSIPDRFSAQQFSDYHSELNMSSLELGDSALYFCASSSRQVLQETQYFGPGTRLLVL.

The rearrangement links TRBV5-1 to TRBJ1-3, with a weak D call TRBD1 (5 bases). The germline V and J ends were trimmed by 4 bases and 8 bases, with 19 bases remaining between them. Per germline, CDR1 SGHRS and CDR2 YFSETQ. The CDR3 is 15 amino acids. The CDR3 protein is CASSTGDAAQYTIYF. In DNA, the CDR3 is TGCGCCAGCAGCACAGGTGACGCCGCTCAATACACCATATATTTT.

CDR3 sequence: CASSATGGSDTIYF. The CDR3 nucleotides are TGTGCCAGCAGCGCCACAGGGGGGAGTGACACCATATATTTT. This chain connects TRBV9 to TRBJ1-3; 8 bases fit TRBD1. Germline V CDR1 and CDR2: SGDLS, YYNGEE. The V and J ends lost 3 bases and 8 bases, in that order; junction bases with no gene match: 7. The CDR3 is made up of 14 amino acids.

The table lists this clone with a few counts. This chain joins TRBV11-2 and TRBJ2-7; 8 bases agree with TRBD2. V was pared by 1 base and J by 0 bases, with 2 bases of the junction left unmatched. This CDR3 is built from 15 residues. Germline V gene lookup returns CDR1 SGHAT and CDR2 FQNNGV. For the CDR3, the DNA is TGTGCCAGCAGCTTAGCGGGGGGGAGCTCCTACGAGCAGTACTTC. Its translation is CASSLAGGSSYEQYF.

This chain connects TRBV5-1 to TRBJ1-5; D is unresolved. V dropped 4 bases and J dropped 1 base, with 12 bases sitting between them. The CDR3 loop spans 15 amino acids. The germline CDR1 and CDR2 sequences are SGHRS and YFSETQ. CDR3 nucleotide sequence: TGCGCCAGCAGCGAACGGGGTTTCAGCAATCAGCCCCAGCATTTT. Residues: CASSERGFSNQPQHF.

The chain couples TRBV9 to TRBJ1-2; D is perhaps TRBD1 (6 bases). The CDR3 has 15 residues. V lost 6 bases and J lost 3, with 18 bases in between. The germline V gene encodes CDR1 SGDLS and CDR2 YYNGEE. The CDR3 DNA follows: TGTGCCAGCACCTACCTTTTAGGGGGGGACTATGGCTACACCTTC. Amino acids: CASTYLLGGDYGYTF. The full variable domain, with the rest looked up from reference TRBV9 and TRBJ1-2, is DSGVTQTPKHLITATGQRVTLRCSPRSGDLSVYWYQQSLDQGLQFLIQYYNGEERAKGNILERFSAQQFPDLHSELNLSSLELGDSALYFCASTYLLGGDYGYTFGSGTRLTVV.

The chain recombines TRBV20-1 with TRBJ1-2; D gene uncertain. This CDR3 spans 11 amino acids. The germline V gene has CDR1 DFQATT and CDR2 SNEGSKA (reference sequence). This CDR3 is CTIRSDYGYTF. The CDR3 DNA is TGCACCATACGGTCCGATTATGGCTACACCTTC.

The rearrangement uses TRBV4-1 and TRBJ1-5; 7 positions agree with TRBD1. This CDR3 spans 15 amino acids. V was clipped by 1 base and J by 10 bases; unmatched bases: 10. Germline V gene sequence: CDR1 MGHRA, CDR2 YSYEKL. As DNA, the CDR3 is TGCGCCAGCAGCCAAGGTGTCCAGGGGGAGCACCCCCAGCATTTT. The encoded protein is CASSQGVQGEHPQHF.

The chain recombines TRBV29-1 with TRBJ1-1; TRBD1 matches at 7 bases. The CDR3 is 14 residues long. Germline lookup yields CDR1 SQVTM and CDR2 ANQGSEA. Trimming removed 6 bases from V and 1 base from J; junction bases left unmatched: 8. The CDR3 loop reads CSVITGTENTEAFF. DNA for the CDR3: TGCAGCGTGATAACCGGGACAGAGAACACTGAAGCTTTCTTT.